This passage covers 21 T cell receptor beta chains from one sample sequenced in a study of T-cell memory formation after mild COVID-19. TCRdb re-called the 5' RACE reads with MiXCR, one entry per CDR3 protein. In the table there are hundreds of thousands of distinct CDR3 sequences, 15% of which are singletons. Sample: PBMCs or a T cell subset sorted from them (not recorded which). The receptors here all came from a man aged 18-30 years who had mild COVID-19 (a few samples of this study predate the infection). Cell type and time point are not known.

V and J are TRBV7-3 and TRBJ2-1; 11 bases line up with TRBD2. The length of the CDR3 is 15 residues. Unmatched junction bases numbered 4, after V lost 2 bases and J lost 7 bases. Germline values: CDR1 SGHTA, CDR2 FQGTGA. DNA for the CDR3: TGTGCCAGCAGCTTAGGACTAGCGGGCTTTAATGAGCAGTTCTTC. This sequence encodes CASSLGLAGFNEQFF.

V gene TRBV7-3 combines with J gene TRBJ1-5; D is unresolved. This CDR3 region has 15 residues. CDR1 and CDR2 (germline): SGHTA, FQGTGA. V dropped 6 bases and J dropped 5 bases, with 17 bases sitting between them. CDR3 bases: TGTGCCAGCAGAGTTAGTTTATTGGAGGATCAGCCCCAGCATTTT. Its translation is CASRVSLLEDQPQHF.

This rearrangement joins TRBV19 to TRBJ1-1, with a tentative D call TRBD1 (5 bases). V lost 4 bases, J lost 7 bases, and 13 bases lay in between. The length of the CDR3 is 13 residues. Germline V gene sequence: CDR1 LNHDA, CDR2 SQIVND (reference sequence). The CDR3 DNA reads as TGTGCCAGTAGTACAGCAGGGCATTATGAAGCTTTCTTT. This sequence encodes CASSTAGHYEAFF. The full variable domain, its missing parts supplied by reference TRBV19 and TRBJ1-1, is DGGITQSPKYLFRKEGQNVTLSCEQNLNHDAMYWYRQDPGQGLRLIYYSQIVNDFQKGDIAEGYSVSREKKESFPLTVTSAQKNPTAFYLCASSTAGHYEAFFGQGTRLTVV.

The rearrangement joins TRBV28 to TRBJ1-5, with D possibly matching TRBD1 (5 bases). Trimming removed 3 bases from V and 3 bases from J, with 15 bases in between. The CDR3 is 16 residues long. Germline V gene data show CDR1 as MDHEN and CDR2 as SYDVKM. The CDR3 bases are TGTGCCAGCAGTTTTCTGCCAGGGAATCTCAATCAGCCCCAGCATTTT. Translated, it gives CASSFLPGNLNQPQHF.

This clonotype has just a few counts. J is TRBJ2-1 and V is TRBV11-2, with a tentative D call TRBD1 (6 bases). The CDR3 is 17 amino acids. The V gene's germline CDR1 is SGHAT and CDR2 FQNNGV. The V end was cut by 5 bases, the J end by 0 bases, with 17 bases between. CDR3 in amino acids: CASSPALDRSSYNEQFF. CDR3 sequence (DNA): TGTGCCAGCAGCCCAGCCCTTGACAGGAGCTCCTACAATGAGCAGTTCTTC.

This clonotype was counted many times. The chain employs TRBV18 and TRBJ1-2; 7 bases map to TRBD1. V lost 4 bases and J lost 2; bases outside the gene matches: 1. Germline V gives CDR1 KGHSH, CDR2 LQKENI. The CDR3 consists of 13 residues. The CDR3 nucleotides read TGTGCCAGCTCACAGGACAGGAACTATGGCTACACCTTC. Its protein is CASSQDRNYGYTF.

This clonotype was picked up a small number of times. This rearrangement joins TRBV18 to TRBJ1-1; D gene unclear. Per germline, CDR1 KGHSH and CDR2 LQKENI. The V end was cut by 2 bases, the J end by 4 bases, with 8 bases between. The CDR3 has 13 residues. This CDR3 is CASSPFKGTEAFF. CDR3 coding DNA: TGTGCCAGCTCACCATTTAAGGGCACTGAAGCTTTCTTT.

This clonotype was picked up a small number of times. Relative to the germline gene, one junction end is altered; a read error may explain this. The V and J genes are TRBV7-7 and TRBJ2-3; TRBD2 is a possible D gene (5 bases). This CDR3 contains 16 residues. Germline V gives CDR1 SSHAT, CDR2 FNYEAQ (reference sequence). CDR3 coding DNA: TGTGCTAGCAGCTTAGTAGGTTATTGGACTCTAGATACGCAGTATTTT. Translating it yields CASSLVGYWTLDTQYF.

The CDR3 reads CASGDFGTQYF. CDR3 bases: TGTGCCTCGGGGGATTTCGGGACCCAGTACTTC. V and J are TRBV7-2 and TRBJ2-5; D might be TRBD2 (6 bases). The V and J ends lost 11 bases and 7 bases respectively, with 14 bases between them. This CDR3 region has 11 residues. Per the germline V gene, CDR1 is SGHTA and CDR2 is FQGNSA.

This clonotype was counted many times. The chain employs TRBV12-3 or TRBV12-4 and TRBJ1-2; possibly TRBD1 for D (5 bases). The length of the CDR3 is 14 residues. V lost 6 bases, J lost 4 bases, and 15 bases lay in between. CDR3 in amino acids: CASSRWGGGYGYTF. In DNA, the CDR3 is TGTGCCAGCAGCCGCTGGGGGGGAGGCTATGGCTACACCTTC.

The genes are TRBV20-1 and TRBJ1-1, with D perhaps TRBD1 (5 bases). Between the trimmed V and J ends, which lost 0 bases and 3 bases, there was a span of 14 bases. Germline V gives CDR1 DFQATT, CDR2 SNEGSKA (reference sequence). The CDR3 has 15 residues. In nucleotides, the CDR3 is TGCAGTGCTAGAGATCCGCAGGGTTCGTACACTGAAGCTTTCTTT. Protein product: CSARDPQGSYTEAFF.

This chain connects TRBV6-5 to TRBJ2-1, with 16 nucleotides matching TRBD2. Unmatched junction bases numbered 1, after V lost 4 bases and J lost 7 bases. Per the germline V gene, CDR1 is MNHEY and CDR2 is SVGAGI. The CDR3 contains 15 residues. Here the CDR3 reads CASSSGLAGGNEQFF. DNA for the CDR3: TGTGCCAGCAGTTCGGGACTAGCGGGGGGGAATGAGCAGTTCTTC.

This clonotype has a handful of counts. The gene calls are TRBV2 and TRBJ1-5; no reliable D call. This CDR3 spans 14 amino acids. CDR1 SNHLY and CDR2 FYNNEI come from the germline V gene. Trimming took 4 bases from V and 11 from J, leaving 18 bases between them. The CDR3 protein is CASSGVDRTGSQHF. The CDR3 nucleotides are TGTGCCAGCAGTGGAGTAGATAGGACCGGGTCCCAGCATTTT.

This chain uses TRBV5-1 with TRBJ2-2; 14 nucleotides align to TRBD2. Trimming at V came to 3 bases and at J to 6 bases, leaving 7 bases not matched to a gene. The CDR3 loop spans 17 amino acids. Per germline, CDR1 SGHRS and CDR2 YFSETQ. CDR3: CASSSTSGGAWAGELFF. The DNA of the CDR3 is TGCGCCAGCAGCTCGACTAGCGGGGGGGCCTGGGCCGGGGAGCTGTTTTTT.

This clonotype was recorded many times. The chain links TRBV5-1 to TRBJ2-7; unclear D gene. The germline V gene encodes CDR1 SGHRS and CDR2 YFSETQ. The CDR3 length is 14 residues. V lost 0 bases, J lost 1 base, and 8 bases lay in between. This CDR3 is CASSLGGGSYEQYV. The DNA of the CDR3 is TGCGCCAGCAGCTTGGGCGGCGGATCCTACGAGCAGTACGTC.

The CDR3 region is CSARPGQGGEKLFF. The CDR3 DNA is TGCAGTGCTAGACCGGGACAGGGAGGTGAAAAACTGTTTTTT. The chain has TRBV20-1 and TRBJ1-4; 9 positions match TRBD1. The CDR3 runs 14 residues. V lost 2 bases, J lost 7 bases, and 5 bases stayed unmatched. Per the germline V gene, CDR1 is DFQATT and CDR2 is SNEGSKA (reference sequence).

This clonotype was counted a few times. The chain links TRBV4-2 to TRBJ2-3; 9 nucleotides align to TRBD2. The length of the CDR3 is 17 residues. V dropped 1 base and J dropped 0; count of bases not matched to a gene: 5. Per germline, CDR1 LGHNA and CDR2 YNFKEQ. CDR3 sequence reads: CASSQGLLAGSTDTQYF. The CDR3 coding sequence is TGTGCCAGCAGCCAAGGGCTCCTAGCGGGGAGCACAGATACGCAGTATTTT.

The CDR3 here is CATSKDISTDTQYF. For the CDR3, the DNA is TGTGCCACCAGCAAAGACATCAGCACAGATACGCAGTATTTT. The chain is built from TRBV15 and TRBJ2-3; D is unresolved. The V gene lost 4 bases and the J gene lost 0 bases, with 8 bases spanning the gap. This CDR3 has 14 amino acids. Germline CDR1 LNHNV, CDR2 YYDKDF (reference sequence).

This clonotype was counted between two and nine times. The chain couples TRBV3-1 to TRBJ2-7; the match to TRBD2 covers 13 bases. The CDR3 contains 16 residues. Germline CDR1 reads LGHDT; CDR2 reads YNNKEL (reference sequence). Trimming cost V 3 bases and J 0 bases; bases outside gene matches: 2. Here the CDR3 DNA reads TGTGCCAGCAGCCACGGACTAGCGGGGGTCTCCTACGAGCAGTACTTC. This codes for CASSHGLAGVSYEQYF.

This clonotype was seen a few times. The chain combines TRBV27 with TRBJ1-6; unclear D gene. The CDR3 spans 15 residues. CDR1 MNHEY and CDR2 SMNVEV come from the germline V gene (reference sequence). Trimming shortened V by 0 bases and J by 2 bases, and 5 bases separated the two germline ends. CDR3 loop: CASSLSAAYNSPLHF. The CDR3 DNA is TGTGCCAGCAGTTTATCGGCAGCCTATAATTCACCCCTCCACTTT.

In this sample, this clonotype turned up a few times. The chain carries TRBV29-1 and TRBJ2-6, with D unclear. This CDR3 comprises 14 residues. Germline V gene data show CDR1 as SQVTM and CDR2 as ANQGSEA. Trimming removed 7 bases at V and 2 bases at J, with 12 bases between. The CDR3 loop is CSAYDPPGANVLTF. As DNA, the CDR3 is TGCAGCGCCTACGACCCTCCTGGGGCCAACGTCCTGACTTTC.